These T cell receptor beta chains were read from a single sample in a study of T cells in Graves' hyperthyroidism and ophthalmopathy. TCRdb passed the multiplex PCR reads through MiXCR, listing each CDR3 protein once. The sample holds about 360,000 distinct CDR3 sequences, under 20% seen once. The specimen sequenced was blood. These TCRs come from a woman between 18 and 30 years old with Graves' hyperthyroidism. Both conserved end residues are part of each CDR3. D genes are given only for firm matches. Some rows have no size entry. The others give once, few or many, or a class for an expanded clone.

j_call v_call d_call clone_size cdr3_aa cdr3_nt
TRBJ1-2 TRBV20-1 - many CSATGDYGYTF TGCAGTGCTACCGGAGACTATGGCTACACCTTC
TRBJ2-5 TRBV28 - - CASGDEWTQYF TGTGCCAGCGGGGACGAATGGACCCAGTACTTC
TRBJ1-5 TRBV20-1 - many CSAKSVGRPSNQPQHF TGCAGTGCCAAGTCCGTAGGACGGCCTTCAAATCAGCCCCAGCATTTT
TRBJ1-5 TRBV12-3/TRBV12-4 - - CASSLTQPQHF TGTGCCAGCAGTTTGACCCAGCCCCAGCATTTT
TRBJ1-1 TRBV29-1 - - CSVGRTGNTEAFF TGCAGCGTTGGTCGGACTGGGAACACTGAAGCTTTCTTT
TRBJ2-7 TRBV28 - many CASNALGGYEQYF TGTGCCAGCAACGCGCTGGGGGGCTACGAGCAGTACTTC
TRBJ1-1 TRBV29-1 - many CSSRTLKDTEAFF TGCAGCTCACGGACGTTGAAGGACACTGAAGCTTTCTTT
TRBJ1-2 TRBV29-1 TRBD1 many CSVEDLTGQNGYTF TGCAGCGTTGAAGATCTGACAGGGCAGAATGGCTACACCTTC
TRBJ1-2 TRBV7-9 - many CASRRRTDGYTF TGTGCCAGCAGACGCAGGACAGATGGCTACACCTTC
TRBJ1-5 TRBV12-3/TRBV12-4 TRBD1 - CASSRGTGPNQPQHF TGTGCCAGCAGTCGGGGGACAGGGCCCAATCAGCCCCAGCATTTT
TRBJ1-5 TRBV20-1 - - CSARDAGAPQHF TGCAGTGCTAGAGACGCTGGAGCGCCCCAGCATTTT
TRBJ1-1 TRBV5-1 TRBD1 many CASSPPTGFRAEAFF TGCGCCAGCAGCCCTCCGACAGGGTTTCGGGCTGAAGCTTTCTTT
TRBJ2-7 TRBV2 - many CASSEAGRASYEQYF TGTGCCAGCAGTGAAGCGGGTAGGGCCTCCTACGAGCAGTACTTC
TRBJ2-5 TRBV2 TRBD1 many CASSTNRGETQYF TGTGCCAGCAGTACCAACAGGGGGGAGACCCAGTACTTC
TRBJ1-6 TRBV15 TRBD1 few CATSRLRDRPSPLHF TGTGCCACCAGCAGACTCCGGGACAGACCCTCGCCCCTCCACTTT
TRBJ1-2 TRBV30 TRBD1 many CAWSPGQTAGYTF TGTGCCTGGAGCCCGGGACAGACGGCCGGCTACACCTTC
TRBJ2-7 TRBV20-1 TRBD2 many CSAPGTSGGGSYEQYF TGCAGTGCGCCGGGGACTAGCGGGGGGGGTTCCTACGAGCAGTACTTC
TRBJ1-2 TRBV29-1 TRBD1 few CSGSTGSGGYTF TGCAGCGGTTCGACAGGGAGCGGGGGCTACACCTTC
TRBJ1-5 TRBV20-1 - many CSARYTVGQPQHF TGCAGTGCTAGGTATACAGTAGGGCAGCCCCAGCATTTT
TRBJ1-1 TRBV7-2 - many CASSLAPRAYTEAFF TGTGCCAGCAGCTTAGCCCCCAGGGCTTACACTGAAGCTTTCTTT
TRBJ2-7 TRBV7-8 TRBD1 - CASSWGQGPEQYF TGTGCCAGCAGCTGGGGACAGGGACCCGAGCAGTACTTC
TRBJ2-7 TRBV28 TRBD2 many CASSWLGRGVRTYEQYF TGTGCCAGCAGTTGGCTGGGCCGGGGGGTAAGGACCTACGAGCAGTACTTC
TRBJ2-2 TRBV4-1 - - CASSQGRGWPAGELFF TGCGCCAGCAGCCAAGGGAGAGGGTGGCCGGCCGGGGAGCTGTTTTTT
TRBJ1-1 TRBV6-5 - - CASSLLDMNTEAFF TGTGCCAGCAGTTTGTTGGACATGAACACTGAAGCTTTCTTT
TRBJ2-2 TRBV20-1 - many CSARVGPDTGELFF TGCAGTGCTAGAGTCGGACCGGACACCGGGGAGCTGTTTTTT